Shown below are 16 T cell receptor beta chains from a single sample sequenced in a study of radiation and T cells in renal cell carcinoma. This table comes from immunoSEQ multiplex PCR, and its TCRdb copy is limited to in-frame clones, with some not included. The sample includes about 24,000 clones, about 50% of them seen just once. This sample's treatment: 15 Gy SBRT to primary tumor, nephrectomy 4 weeks later. Specimen: tumor tissue, collected from a patient whose treatment included radiotherapy and nephrectomy. All receptors derive from a woman in her fifties or sixties with renal cell carcinoma.

This clone was detected a few times. The rearrangement uses TRBV6-6 and TRBJ2-7; 8 bases are a match to TRBD1. CDR1 is MNHNY and CDR2 is SVGAGI in the germline V gene (reference sequence). Losses at the gene ends were 6 bases for V and 0 bases for J; bases not matched to a gene: 7. CDR3 size: 15 residues. The CDR3 sequence is CASRSPGTGSYEQYF. The CDR3 DNA follows: TGTGCCAGCAGATCCCCCGGGACAGGCTCCTACGAGCAGTACTTC.

The gene calls are TRBV7-2 and TRBJ2-1, with a weak D call TRBD1 (6 bases). V lost 5 bases and J 4 bases, leaving 12 bases between the germline ends. CDR1 is SGHTA and CDR2 is FQGNSA in the germline V gene. The length of the CDR3 is 14 residues. The CDR3 DNA sequence: TGTGCCAGCAGCAACCGGGACACTTACAATGAGCAGTTCTTC. Translating it yields CASSNRDTYNEQFF.

This clone was picked up a small number of times. The chain carries TRBV7-3 and TRBJ2-6, with 8 bases identical to TRBD1. J lost 0 bases, V lost 1 base, and 5 bases had no gene match. This CDR3 is 18 amino acids long. Germline assignment: CDR1 SGHTA and CDR2 FQGTGA. The CDR3 region is CASSLSGQGSSGANVLTF. The CDR3 bases are TGTGCCAGCAGCTTAAGCGGACAGGGCAGCTCTGGGGCCAACGTCCTGACTTTC. The full variable domain, its missing parts supplied by reference TRBV7-3 and TRBJ2-6, is GAGVSQTPSNKVTEKGKYVELRCDPISGHTALYWYRQSLGQGPEFLIYFQGTGAADDSGLPNDRFFAVRPEGSVSTLKIQRTERGDSAVYLCASSLSGQGSSGANVLTFGAGSRLTVL.

The chain recombines TRBV2 with TRBJ1-4; TRBD1 matches 10 bases. With 6 bases clipped from V and 7 bases from J, the junction kept 5 bases outside the gene matches. The CDR3 length is 14 residues. Looked up from germline, CDR1 is SNHLY and CDR2 is FYNNEI. The CDR3 coding sequence is TGTGCCAGCAGCGTTGGACAGGGGGGTGAAAAACTGTTTTTT. It is translated as CASSVGQGGEKLFF.

The chain has TRBV7-8 and TRBJ2-1, with D unresolved. The CDR3 totals 13 residues. Germline V CDR1 and CDR2: SGHVS, FQNEAQ. The germline V and J ends were trimmed by 1 base and 5 bases, with 6 bases remaining between them. The CDR3 bases are TGTGCCAGCAGCTTAGGGCTCAACAATGAGCAGTTCTTC. Residues: CASSLGLNNEQFF.

This chain joins TRBV30 and TRBJ1-4, with D maybe TRBD1 (6 bases). CDR3 length equals 17 residues. Germline values: CDR1 GTSNPN, CDR2 SVGIG (reference sequence). V shed 4 bases and J shed 3 bases, with 21 bases lying between them. The CDR3, as DNA: TGTGCCTGGAATCCTCGGGGGCCTGAGGGGTCTAATGAAAAACTGTTTTTT. Its protein product is CAWNPRGPEGSNEKLFF.

The chain employs TRBV6-4 and TRBJ2-6; D gene ambiguous. CDR1 is MRHNA, CDR2 SNTAGT, per germline. This CDR3 is 15 amino acids long. V was clipped by 5 bases and J by 1 base, with 9 bases between them. CDR3 bases: TGTGCCAGCAGTTCCCGTGCGTCTGGGGCCAACGTCCTGACTTTC. Protein sequence: CASSSRASGANVLTF.

This clone was observed a handful of times. This chain uses TRBV11-2 with TRBJ1-2; maybe TRBD1 (6 bases). V lost 1 base to trimming and J lost 2 bases, with 8 bases between them. CDR1 and CDR2 (germline): SGHAT, FQNNGV. The CDR3 covers 14 residues. The CDR3 loop is CASSLAQGNYGYTF. CDR3 bases: TGTGCCAGCAGCTTAGCCCAGGGGAACTATGGCTACACCTTC.

The chain joins TRBV7-3 to TRBJ2-7; D is uncertain. Germline V CDR1 and CDR2: SGHTA, FQGTGA. The CDR3 is 14 residues long. The V end lost 2 bases, the J end lost 2 bases, and 10 bases lay between the germline ends. The DNA of the CDR3 is TGTGCCAGCAGCTTAGCGGACGGTGCCTACGAGCAGTACTTC. As protein: CASSLADGAYEQYF.

V gene TRBV5-8 combines with J gene TRBJ1-6; D is unresolved. V was trimmed by 2 bases and J by 7 bases, leaving 4 bases between them. The CDR3 extends over 12 amino acids. Germline CDR1 SGHTS, CDR2 YDEGEE. The CDR3 DNA reads TGTGCCAGCAGCTTCCCGAATTCACCCCTCCACTTT. As protein: CASSFPNSPLHF. The full variable domain, rest sourced from reference TRBV5-8 and TRBJ1-6, is EAGVTQSPTHLIKTRGQQATLRCSPISGHTSVYWYQQALGLGLQFLLWYDEGEERNRGNFPPRFSGRQFPNYSSELNVNALELEDSALYLCASSFPNSPLHFGNGTRLTVT.

On this clone: A much larger clone is a single base away; this may be a read error. The rearrangement uses TRBV7-6 and TRBJ2-5; D is uncertain. Trimming took 2 bases from V and 1 from J, leaving 2 bases between them. CDR3 length: 12 amino acids. Germline loops: CDR1 SGHVS, CDR2 FNYEAQ. The CDR3 sequence is CASSLPQETQYF. The CDR3 DNA follows: TGTGCCAGCAGCTTACCCCAAGAGACCCAGTACTTC.

There are a few counts of this clone. The rearrangement joins TRBV4-1 to TRBJ1-6; D is possibly TRBD1 (6 bases). The CDR3 loop spans 15 amino acids. With 3 bases removed from V and 6 bases from J, the gap between germline ends came to 12 bases. CDR1 and CDR2 (germline): MGHRA, YSYEKL. The CDR3 DNA reads as TGCGCCAGCAGCCACCCGGGACACCGTAATTCACCCCTCCACTTT. Residues: CASSHPGHRNSPLHF.

V usage is TRBV11-2 and J usage is TRBJ1-3; D is undetermined. The germline V and J ends were trimmed by 7 bases and 3 bases, with 16 bases remaining between them. The V gene's germline CDR1 is SGHAT and CDR2 FQNNGV. The CDR3 sequence is 15 residues long. The CDR3 loop is CASTPTGGDGNTIYF. The CDR3 DNA is TGTGCCAGCACCCCTACCGGAGGTGATGGAAACACCATATATTTT. The variable domain in full, completed from reference TRBV11-2 and TRBJ1-3, reads EAGVAQSPRYKIIEKRQSVAFWCNPISGHATLYWYQQILGQGPKLLIQFQNNGVVDDSQLPKDRFSAERLKGVDSTLKIQPAKLEDSAVYLCASTPTGGDGNTIYFGEGSWLTVV.

CDR3 sequence (DNA): TGTGCCTGGACCGGACACTATAACACTGAAGCTTTCTTT. Translated, it gives CAWTGHYNTEAFF. This rearrangement joins TRBV30 to TRBJ1-1; a possible D gene is TRBD1 (5 bases). This CDR3 is 13 amino acids long. Trimming left V 4 bases short and J 2 bases short, with 11 bases between. CDR1 GTSNPN and CDR2 SVGIG come from the germline V gene (reference sequence).

The rearrangement links TRBV6-8 to TRBJ2-7, with unresolved D. V was clipped by 2 bases and J by 0 bases, with 8 bases between them. Germline V gene sequence: CDR1 MNHGY, CDR2 SAAAGT. The CDR3 spans 14 residues. The CDR3 loop reads CASSYGSPSYEQYF. The CDR3 DNA sequence: TGTGCCAGCAGTTACGGCTCCCCCTCCTACGAGCAGTACTTC.

CDR3 DNA sequence: TGCGCCAGCAGCTTGTTGGGGCACACTGAAGCTTTCTTT. Translation gives CASSLLGHTEAFF. The rearrangement uses TRBV5-1 and TRBJ1-1; D may be TRBD1 (5 bases). Germline V CDR1 and CDR2: SGHRS, YFSETQ. V lost 1 base to trimming and J lost 3 bases, with 7 bases between them. CDR3 size: 13 residues.